The entry below gives a single T cell receptor (beta chain) sequence along with its context. What it binds is not known. The study ran its PCR with 60 Vbeta and 13 Jbeta primers. Here immunoSEQ multiplex PCR was the method, and the copy in TCRdb shows in-frame clones only, minus some. The sample contains about 180,000 clones, 80% to 90% of which appear only once. The CDR3 totals 13 residues. V shed 6 bases and J shed 6 bases, with 12 bases lying between them. Germline CDR1 and CDR2: MNHEY and SVGAGI. The data derive from a study of cytomegalovirus exposure and HLA in healthy donors. At the level of the study: Roughly 180 million T cells yielded some 120 million unique TCR beta sequences in earlier analysis. Overall study results and limits: Within an earlier analysis, most TCR beta V segments proved productive either about 87% or about 30% of the time.

This TCR was sampled from a woman aged 18-29 years in good health and CMV-seropositive. The genes are TRBV6-5 and TRBJ2-1, with a possible D match to TRBD1 (5 bases). The sample comprised PBMCs. The CDR3 DNA sequence: TGTGCCAGCAGAGGGGAAAAGGGCAATGAGCAGTTCTTC. It specifies CASRGEKGNEQFF.